This T cell receptor beta chain emerged from a study of beta chain features in type 1 diabetes. A word on this clone: What it recognizes is unknown.

Study-level results: Reads derived from cDNA could over-represent cells showing high TCR expression. Type 1 diabetes patients showed a moderate but significant shortening of TCRB CDR3s in all four CD4+ subsets.

Trimming shortened V by 0 bases and J by 10 bases, and 13 bases separated the two germline ends. The CDR3 has 14 amino acids. The V gene's germline CDR1 is GTSNPN and CDR2 SVGIG (reference sequence). The whole isolated RNA underwent reverse transcription, so sequencing captured expressed TCRB transcripts. Here immunoSEQ multiplex PCR was the method, and the copy in TCRdb shows in-frame clones only, minus some. This repertoire shows approximately 150,000 clones, roughly 63% found once; its top ten account for 0.08% to 0.095%. This clonotype was obtained from a man in his thirties or forties with type 1 diabetes. Sequencing used naive CD4+ T cells from blood. The V gene is TRBV30, the J gene TRBJ1-6; no clear D. DNA of the CDR3: TGTGCCTGGAGTGTATCTGGGGTGCGCTCACCCCTCCACTTT. Its translation: CAWSVSGVRSPLHF. Full variable domain (rest looked up from reference TRBV30 and TRBJ1-6): SQTIHQWPATLVQPVGSPLSLECTVEGTSNPNLYWYRQAAGRGLQLLFYSVGIGQISSEVPQNLSASRPQDRQFILSSKKLLLSDSGFYLCAWSVSGVRSPLHFGNGTRLTVT.